Below, one T cell receptor (beta chain) is given with its context. Germline assignment: CDR1 MNHEY and CDR2 SVGAGI. CDR3 size: 14 residues. The ends lost 2 bases at V and 1 base at J; junction bases unmatched: 2. Authors' processing steps: Scientists estimated how many nucleated cells there were by amplifying reference gene primers. The repertoire was sequenced with immunoSEQ multiplex PCR; TCRdb's copy has only in-frame clones and lacks some. From that table come the V and J calls and clone size; the DNA was used to work out D and trimming. Of approximately 220,000 clones detected, more than 80% appear once; the ten largest clones hold 8% to 13%. These data are taken from a study of blood T cell repertoires in COVID-19. Looking at the study overall: Collection of acute and convalescent COVID-19 samples took place in the United States, Italy and Spain. PBMCs, B-cell-depleted T cells, or T cells provided the cDNA or gDNA that made up the material.

This receptor was obtained from an elderly woman with acute or convalescent COVID-19. Sequencing input: peripheral blood. The rearrangement links TRBV6-5 to TRBJ2-7; 7 nucleotides agree with TRBD2. This CDR3 reads CASSYGRGSYEQYF. CDR3 nucleotides: TGTGCCAGCAGTTACGGGCGGGGGTCCTACGAGCAGTACTTC.